By sample fraction, the clone carrying this T cell receptor (beta chain) is medium-sized. Antigen specificity is unknown. The source of the sample is a study of molecular identifiers for immune sequencing clone quantification. Study-level information: In the replicates, RNA derived from approximately 20,000 or 100,000 naive CD8 cells was divided into five parts, and four were sequenced. The study's findings and limits: Clones carrying above 20 RNA copies accounted for over 98% of effector molecules, under 1% in naive cells.

CDR1 and CDR2 (germline): LGHNA, YSLEER. The CDR3 totals 16 residues. Losses at the gene ends were 0 bases for V and 0 bases for J; bases not matched to a gene: 3. Based on a CD8+CD4-CCR7+CD45RA+ profile, naive CD8 T cells were sorted. Preparation of the bulk TCR libraries relied on previously described methods and listed TCR primers. One entry per CDR3 protein, called by TCRdb with MiXCR from the PCR reads. This table holds some 9,000 distinct CDR3 sequences, under 15% found once. The rearrangement joins TRBV4-3 to TRBJ2-7, with 9 bases aligning to TRBD1. The sample was naive CD8+ T cells from blood, with Jurkat cell RNA spiked in. Documented subset: FACS-sorted CD8+CD4-CCR7+CD45RA+ naive T cells. The source is a human donor in good health. Some libraries in this study had Jurkat cell RNA spiked in. CDR3 sequence (DNA): TGCGCCAGCAGCCAAGAGACAGGGGGAAGCTCCTACGAGCAGTACTTC. This gives the protein CASSQETGGSSYEQYF.